The 20 T cell receptor beta chains below all came from one sample that was sequenced in a study of hypomethylating agent response in myelodysplastic syndrome. Generated by immunoSEQ multiplex PCR, the TCRdb table keeps only in-frame clones and is missing some. The sample consists of around 3,000 clones, 82% of them appearing once. The specimen comprised bone marrow, sampled before or after starting hypomethylating agent treatment for myelodysplastic syndrome (not recorded which). These receptors came from a human donor with myelodysplastic syndrome.

The J gene is TRBJ1-2, the V gene TRBV7-8; the D is unclear. This CDR3 spans 13 amino acids. With 5 bases removed from V and 14 bases from J, the gap between germline ends came to 21 bases. CDR1 is SGHVS, CDR2 FQNEAQ, per germline. The CDR3 bases are TGTGCCAGCAGCACAATAGGACGTAATCCTTCGACCTTC. Its translation is CASSTIGRNPSTF.

This clone turned up a few times. The chain uses TRBV28 and TRBJ2-6; 8 nucleotides align to TRBD1. The CDR3 has 16 residues. The junction had 2 bases not matched to a gene; V was cut back by 4 bases and J by 0 bases. Per the germline V gene, CDR1 is MDHEN and CDR2 is SYDVKM. The CDR3, as DNA: TGTGCCAGCAGTTGGACAGGGCGCTCTGGGGCCAACGTCCTGACTTTC. Amino acid sequence: CASSWTGRSGANVLTF. The entire variable domain, with the rest obtained from reference TRBV28 and TRBJ2-6, is as follows: DVKVTQSSRYLVKRTGEKVFLECVQDMDHENMFWYRQDPGLGLRLIYFSYDVKMKEKGDIPEGYSVSREKKERFSLILESASTNQTSMYLCASSWTGRSGANVLTFGAGSRLTVL.

This rearrangement joins TRBV7-3 to TRBJ2-4; a weak D match, TRBD2 (6 bases). The CDR3 contains 15 residues. CDR1 is SGHTA and CDR2 is FQGTGA in the germline V gene. Trimming removed 3 bases from V and 0 bases from J, with 9 bases in between. The DNA of the CDR3 is TGTGCCAGCAGCTTGGTGGGAGGAGCCAAAAACATTCAGTACTTC. Its protein product is CASSLVGGAKNIQYF.

J is TRBJ1-3 and V is TRBV5-8, with D uncertain. The germline V gene encodes CDR1 SGHTS and CDR2 YDEGEE. Trimming left V 0 bases short and J 0 bases short, with 7 bases between. The CDR3 runs to 15 residues. The CDR3 DNA reads as TGTGCCAGCAGCTTGGAGGGAGGCTCTGGAAACACCATATATTTT. Protein sequence: CASSLEGGSGNTIYF.

The chain employs TRBV19 and TRBJ2-1; D tentatively fits TRBD1 or TRBD2 (5 bases each). This CDR3 contains 16 residues. Trimming pared 1 base from V and 7 bases from J, leaving 17 bases between. Germline lookup yields CDR1 LNHDA and CDR2 SQIVND (reference sequence). CDR3 nucleotides: TGTGCCAGTAGTATAGGAGGTTCGGGGCTCTCTAATGAGCAGTTCTTC. This translates into CASSIGGSGLSNEQFF.

This clone was seen more than once but under ten times. The V call is TRBV7-9, the J call TRBJ1-1; 9 bases are shared with TRBD1. The CDR3 spans 12 residues. The germline CDR1 and CDR2 sequences are SEHNR and FQNEAQ (reference sequence). J lost 6 bases, V lost 5 bases, and 1 base had no gene match. CDR3 DNA sequence: TGTGCCAGCAGCCGGACAGGGGCTGAAGCTTTCTTT. As protein: CASSRTGAEAFF.

The chain combines TRBV27 with TRBJ1-2; D unclear. Per the germline V gene, CDR1 is MNHEY and CDR2 is SMNVEV (reference sequence). The length of the CDR3 is 15 residues. V was shortened by 3 bases and J by 1 base, with 12 bases between the two germline ends. This chain's CDR3 is CASSLTPRSNYGYTF. CDR3 in DNA: TGTGCCAGCAGTTTGACCCCGCGGAGTAACTATGGCTACACCTTC.

The J gene is TRBJ1-1, the V gene TRBV19, with D possibly TRBD1 on 6 matching bases. The CDR3 sequence is 15 residues long. Trimming removed 5 bases from V and 1 base from J, with 14 bases in between. CDR1 and CDR2 from the germline V gene are LNHDA and SQIVND (reference sequence). CDR3 bases: TGTGCCAGTAGTCAAACAGGGATCTGGAACACTGAAGCTTTCTTT. It encodes CASSQTGIWNTEAFF.

The chain couples TRBV29-1 to TRBJ1-3, with 7 bases aligning to TRBD1. The CDR3 contains 13 residues. Germline CDR1 and CDR2: SQVTM and ANQGSEA. V lost 6 bases to trimming and J lost 0 bases; unmatched junction nucleotides: 2. The CDR3 region has the DNA TGCAGCGTAGGGGACAGCTCTGGAAACACCATATATTTT. It yields the protein CSVGDSSGNTIYF. The whole variable domain, filled in from reference TRBV29-1 and TRBJ1-3, reads SAVISQKPSRDICQRGTSLTIQCQVDSQVTMMFWYRQQPGQSLTLIATANQGSEATYESGFVIDKFPISRPNLTFSTLTVSNMSPEDSSIYLCSVGDSSGNTIYFGEGSWLTVV.

This rearrangement joins TRBV11-3 to TRBJ2-7, with D maybe TRBD1 (6 bases). CDR3 length: 13 residues. The ends were cut back, 7 bases at V and 5 bases at J, with 15 bases in the middle. Germline V CDR1 and CDR2: SGHNT, YENEEA. The CDR3 DNA follows: TGTGCCAGCACCTCGCCAGGGGTGAACGAGCAGTACTTC. Its translation is CASTSPGVNEQYF.

This clone was recorded once. The V and J genes are TRBV4-2 and TRBJ1-2; D unclear. V gave up 0 bases and J gave up 7 bases, with 15 bases separating them. The CDR3 runs 15 residues. CDR1 LGHNA and CDR2 YNFKEQ come from the germline V gene. The CDR3 sequence is CASSQELLREVGYTF. CDR3 DNA sequence: TGTGCCAGCAGCCAAGAGCTCTTACGGGAAGTTGGCTACACCTTC.

This clone was found a few times. The chain carries TRBV6-6 and TRBJ1-3, with D uncertain. The CDR3 is 13 amino acids. CDR1 is MNHNY, CDR2 SVGAGI, per germline (reference sequence). With 10 bases removed from V and 0 bases from J, the gap between germline ends came to 10 bases. The CDR3 sequence is CATSPDSGNTIYF. The CDR3 DNA reads TGTGCCACCTCCCCCGACTCTGGAAACACCATATATTTT.

The CDR3: CASSIELRTGNEQFF. DNA of the CDR3: TGTGCCAGTAGTATAGAGTTAAGGACGGGGAATGAGCAGTTCTTC. The gene calls are TRBV19 and TRBJ2-1; weak D call: TRBD2 (5 bases). The CDR3 spans 15 residues. The V end lost 0 bases, the J end lost 7 bases, and 13 bases lay between the germline ends. The germline V gene encodes CDR1 LNHDA and CDR2 SQIVND (reference sequence).

The rearrangement uses TRBV6-5 and TRBJ2-7; D ambiguous. Germline lookup yields CDR1 MNHEY and CDR2 SVGAGI. The CDR3 runs 14 residues. Deletions cut 7 bases from V and 4 bases from J, with 17 bases between. The CDR3 loop reads CASTRSFGRYEQYF. In DNA, the CDR3 is TGTGCCAGCACTCGGTCCTTCGGAAGGTACGAGCAGTACTTC.

As for this clone: An end of the junction does not agree with germline; a read error may underlie this. This chain uses TRBV20-1 with TRBJ1-2; TRBD1 is a possible D gene (5 bases). Germline CDR1 and CDR2: DFQATT and SNEGSKA (reference sequence). This CDR3 contains 10 residues. Here the CDR3 reads CRGGVQDPHF. The CDR3 DNA follows: TGCAGGGGGGGGGTCCAAGACCCTCACTTC.

J is TRBJ2-2 and V is TRBV5-8; the D is unclear. V was trimmed by 1 base and J by 4 bases, leaving 17 bases between them. The germline V gene has CDR1 SGHTS and CDR2 YDEGEE. The CDR3 consists of 17 residues. The CDR3 DNA reads as TGTGCCAGCAGCTTGAACCGGGCCGCATCGGGCACCGGGGAGCTGTTTTTT. Protein sequence: CASSLNRAASGTGELFF.

The chain uses TRBV6-6 and TRBJ2-7, with D possibly being TRBD1 (6 bases). Per germline, CDR1 MNHNY and CDR2 SVGAGI (reference sequence). V lost 2 bases and J 6 bases, leaving 14 bases between the germline ends. The CDR3 runs 14 residues. The CDR3 coding sequence is TGTGCCAGCAGTTACAATACAGGGTTAAGCGAGCAGTACTTC. This translates into CASSYNTGLSEQYF.

This clone appeared a few times. The chain links TRBV7-6 to TRBJ1-5; TRBD1 might be the D (5 bases). The germline CDR1 and CDR2 sequences are SGHVS and FNYEAQ. CDR3 length: 15 amino acids. Trimming stripped 5 bases from V and 6 bases from J, with 17 bases between. The CDR3 region has the DNA TGTGCCAGCAGCCCCTTTGTTTCAGGGACTCAGCCCCAGCATTTT. Its protein is CASSPFVSGTQPQHF.

The chain has TRBV6-1 and TRBJ1-5; possibly TRBD1 for D (6 bases). CDR1 MNHNS and CDR2 SASEGT come from the germline V gene. V lost 9 bases and J lost 5, with 11 bases in between. This CDR3 has 12 residues. The CDR3 DNA is TGTGCCAGTCGGCAGGGGTATCAGCCCCAGCATTTT. Translation gives CASRQGYQPQHF.

The chain uses TRBV7-6 and TRBJ2-3; 10 bases line up with TRBD1. This CDR3 has 17 residues. The V segment lost 2 bases and the J segment 3 bases; nucleotides outside the gene matches: 8. In germline, CDR1 is SGHVS, CDR2 FNYEAQ. The CDR3 region is CASSLIARTGGTDTQYF. The CDR3 coding sequence is TGTGCCAGCAGCTTAATCGCCAGGACAGGGGGAACAGATACGCAGTATTTT. Based on the CDR3 plus reference TRBV7-6 and TRBJ2-3, the full variable domain is GAGVSQSPRYKVTKRGQDVALRCDPISGHVSLYWYRQALGQGPEFLTYFNYEAQQDKSGLPNDRFSAERPEGSISTLTIQRTEQRDSAMYRCASSLIARTGGTDTQYFGPGTRLTVL.